One and the same sample provided the 26 T cell receptor beta chains below, sequenced in a study of spatial heterogeneity in lung cancer. TCRdb reprocessed the 5' RACE reads with MiXCR, giving one entry per CDR3 protein. There are 110,000 or so distinct CDR3 sequences in the sample; about a tenth occur only once, and approximately 24% lies in the top ten. As for time point: blood at routine non-recurrence follow-up after resection. This sample comprised PBMCs, obtained at follow-up. Source of these receptors: a female donor with early-stage non-small cell lung cancer.

V gene TRBV20-1 combines with J gene TRBJ2-1; D unclear. With 3 bases removed from V and 6 bases from J, the gap between germline ends came to 6 bases. The CDR3 is 11 amino acids. The germline V gene has CDR1 DFQATT and CDR2 SNEGSKA (reference sequence). Written as DNA, the CDR3 is TGCAGTGCTAGTATCCTCAATGAGCAGTTCTTC. Its protein product is CSASILNEQFF.

This clonotype was observed a handful of times. V and J are TRBV24-1 and TRBJ1-2; TRBD1 aligns across 7 bases. Germline CDR1 KGHDR, CDR2 SFDVKD. V gave up 3 bases and J gave up 3 bases; unmatched junction bases: 3. This CDR3 has 14 residues. The CDR3 bases are TGTGCCACCAGTGATCCCGGGACAGACTATGGCTACACCTTC. Translating it yields CATSDPGTDYGYTF.

Only a few counts were recorded for this clonotype. The chain carries TRBV5-1 and TRBJ1-1, with D tentatively TRBD1 (5 bases). The V gene lost 3 bases and the J gene lost 1 base, with 13 bases spanning the gap. Germline CDR1 SGHRS, CDR2 YFSETQ. The length of the CDR3 is 15 residues. CDR3 region: CASSWGPQANTEAFF. The DNA for the CDR3 is TGCGCCAGCAGCTGGGGCCCACAAGCGAACACTGAAGCTTTCTTT.

A note on this clonotype: One junction end disagrees with the germline gene, perhaps due to a read error. V is TRBV6-5 and J is TRBJ2-5; the D gene is possibly TRBD2 (7 bases). Germline assignment: CDR1 MNHEY and CDR2 SVGAGI. This CDR3 contains 14 residues. CDR3 DNA sequence: TGTGACAGCAGAATGGGGGGGCCTCAAGAGACCCAGTACTTC. Its translation: CDSRMGGPQETQYF.

The rearrangement joins TRBV3-1 to TRBJ2-1, with D possibly TRBD2 on 6 matching bases. The CDR3 is 14 residues long. The germline CDR1 and CDR2 sequences are LGHDT and YNNKEL (reference sequence). V dropped 6 bases and J dropped 5 bases, with 14 bases sitting between them. DNA for the CDR3: TGTGCCAGCAGGGACTACTCTAGTCACAATGAGCAGTTCTTC. Translating it yields CASRDYSSHNEQFF.

The rearrangement uses TRBV5-8 and TRBJ1-5; 8 bases match TRBD1. V lost 4 bases and J lost 2; bases outside the gene matches: 11. Germline loops: CDR1 SGHTS, CDR2 YDEGEE. This CDR3 is built from 17 residues. For the CDR3, the DNA is TGTGCCAGCAGCCCAGGACAGGGATTGATCGGCAATCAGCCCCAGCATTTT. Translation: CASSPGQGLIGNQPQHF.

This clonotype has a count of ten or more. V gene TRBV18 combines with J gene TRBJ2-7, with 10 bases matching TRBD2. Germline assignment: CDR1 KGHSH and CDR2 LQKENI. The CDR3 totals 14 residues. Trimming cost V 6 bases and J 3 bases; bases outside gene matches: 5. The CDR3 region has the DNA TGTGCCAGCTCTCGCGGACTAGCGGACTACGAGCAGTACTTC. Translating gives CASSRGLADYEQYF.

This clonotype has a count of ten or more. The rearrangement joins TRBV29-1 to TRBJ2-3, with D uncertain. Trimming took 7 bases from V and 5 from J, leaving 13 bases between them. The CDR3 runs to 12 residues. Germline CDR1 reads SQVTM; CDR2 reads ANQGSEA. CDR3 DNA: TGCAGCGCCTTTCCAGGCGGAGATACGCAGTATTTT. Protein sequence: CSAFPGGDTQYF.

V gene TRBV5-1 combines with J gene TRBJ2-7; D possibly corresponds to TRBD1 (7 bases). The CDR3 extends over 14 amino acids. The germline V gene has CDR1 SGHRS and CDR2 YFSETQ. Trimming took off 4 bases at V and 3 bases at J, with 14 bases between the two ends. The CDR3, as DNA: TGCGCCAGCAGCCCTCGACAGGGAGGCTACGAGCAGTACTTC. Translation: CASSPRQGGYEQYF.

In nucleotides, the CDR3 is TGTGCCAGCAGCGGACAGATGGGTGAAGCTTTCTTT. Its protein is CASSGQMGEAFF. V is TRBV7-2 and J is TRBJ1-1, with TRBD1 as a possible D gene (6 bases). V lost 5 bases, J lost 7 bases, and 11 bases lay in between. Germline V lookup: CDR1 SGHTA, CDR2 FQGNSA. The CDR3 has 12 amino acids.

In this sample, this clonotype turned up a few times. The chain carries TRBV18 and TRBJ1-6; TRBD1 matches at 11 bases. The germline CDR1 and CDR2 sequences are KGHSH and LQKENI. The CDR3 is made up of 15 amino acids. V was clipped by 6 bases and J by 5 bases; unmatched bases: 3. The chain's CDR3 is CASSVGQGDNSPLHF. DNA of the CDR3: TGTGCCAGCTCCGTGGGACAGGGGGATAATTCACCCCTCCACTTT.

The chain uses TRBV7-8 and TRBJ2-1, with TRBD2 matching 9 bases. Germline V gives CDR1 SGHVS, CDR2 FQNEAQ. This CDR3 contains 14 residues. Trimming took 6 bases from V and 3 from J; bases not matched to a gene: 3. CDR3 amino acids: CASRVAGVYNEQFF. CDR3 in DNA: TGTGCCAGCAGAGTAGCGGGAGTCTACAATGAGCAGTTCTTC.

This clonotype came up a few times. The chain is built from TRBV5-4 and TRBJ1-3, with D tentatively TRBD1 (6 bases). CDR1 is SGHNT and CDR2 is YYREEE in the germline V gene (reference sequence). Trimming pared 2 bases from V and 3 bases from J, leaving 24 bases between. The CDR3 loop spans 19 amino acids. CDR3 in amino acids: CASSFLDQRPGEGGNTIYF. The CDR3 DNA reads as TGTGCCAGCAGCTTTCTAGACCAACGTCCAGGGGAAGGTGGAAACACCATATATTTT.

The chain has TRBV29-1 and TRBJ1-5; D might be TRBD1 (5 bases). The CDR3 is made up of 13 amino acids. The germline CDR1 and CDR2 sequences are SQVTM and ANQGSEA. The V end was cut by 5 bases, the J end by 3 bases, with 11 bases between. In nucleotides, the CDR3 is TGCAGCGTTCTCGACAGAGTCAATCAGCCCCAGCATTTT. This sequence encodes CSVLDRVNQPQHF. Full variable domain (remainder filled in from reference TRBV29-1 and TRBJ1-5): SAVISQKPSRDICQRGTSLTIQCQVDSQVTMMFWYRQQPGQSLTLIATANQGSEATYESGFVIDKFPISRPNLTFSTLTVSNMSPEDSSIYLCSVLDRVNQPQHFGDGTRLSIL.

The chain is built from TRBV4-3 and TRBJ2-1; D is unresolved. V was trimmed by 1 base and J by 3 bases, leaving 7 bases between them. CDR1 LGHNA and CDR2 YSLEER come from the germline V gene. The CDR3 contains 14 residues. CDR3 amino acids: CASSQGILYNEQFF. In DNA, the CDR3 is TGCGCCAGCAGCCAAGGAATCCTCTACAATGAGCAGTTCTTC.

This chain uses TRBV11-2 with TRBJ2-2; D is perhaps TRBD1 (6 bases). V was shortened by 1 base and J by 12 bases, with 12 bases between the two germline ends. Germline V gives CDR1 SGHAT, CDR2 FQNNGV. The CDR3 consists of 13 residues. CDR3 sequence reads: CASSLVVDSKLFF. DNA of the CDR3: TGTGCCAGCAGCTTAGTTGTGGACAGTAAGCTGTTTTTT.

This clonotype was picked up a small number of times. V and J are TRBV28 and TRBJ2-3; D is unclear. The CDR3 runs to 17 residues. Germline V gives CDR1 MDHEN, CDR2 SYDVKM. V gave up 3 bases and J gave up 0 bases, with 16 bases separating them. The DNA for the CDR3 is TGTGCCAGCAGTTTTCTCAGCCAAACTTATAGCACAGATACGCAGTATTTT. Its translation is CASSFLSQTYSTDTQYF.

V usage is TRBV7-9 and J usage is TRBJ1-4; no clear D gene. Germline V gives CDR1 SEHNR, CDR2 FQNEAQ (reference sequence). The CDR3 is 14 residues long. The ends were cut back, 5 bases at V and 7 bases at J, with 14 bases in the middle. CDR3 sequence reads: CASSPELASEKLFF. For the CDR3, the DNA is TGTGCCAGCAGCCCCGAGCTAGCTTCTGAAAAACTGTTTTTT.

The rearrangement joins TRBV30 to TRBJ2-1, with D possibly TRBD2 on 6 matching bases. CDR1 is GTSNPN and CDR2 is SVGIG in the germline V gene (reference sequence). The CDR3 sequence is 13 residues long. V was pared by 3 bases and J by 4 bases, with 10 bases between. The CDR3 reads CAWSAGFYNEQFF. The DNA for the CDR3 is TGTGCCTGGAGCGCGGGGTTTTACAATGAGCAGTTCTTC.

This clonotype was counted at least ten times. The chain recombines TRBV20-1 with TRBJ2-1, with 10 bases fitting TRBD2. The CDR3 has 17 amino acids. The trim removed 1 base at V and 5 bases at J, leaving 11 bases unmatched. Germline values: CDR1 DFQATT, CDR2 SNEGSKA (reference sequence). CDR3 sequence: CSARGTWTSGRNNEQFF. The CDR3 coding sequence is TGCAGTGCTAGAGGTACGTGGACTAGCGGACGGAACAATGAGCAGTTCTTC.

This rearrangement joins TRBV6-4 to TRBJ1-5; D unresolved. With 5 bases removed from V and 3 bases from J, the gap between germline ends came to 8 bases. From germline, CDR1 is MRHNA and CDR2 SNTAGT. The length of the CDR3 is 13 residues. The CDR3 loop is CASSSEINQPQHF. The CDR3 DNA reads as TGTGCCAGCAGTTCAGAAATCAATCAGCCCCAGCATTTT.

The chain carries TRBV28 and TRBJ1-1; unclear D gene. Trimming removed 6 bases at V and 8 bases at J, with 10 bases between. The CDR3 covers 11 residues. CDR1 and CDR2 (germline): MDHEN, SYDVKM. The CDR3 DNA reads as TGTGCCAGCAGATACAGTGTAGAAGCTTTCTTT. Its translation: CASRYSVEAFF.

This clonotype was picked up many times. The V gene is TRBV12-3 or TRBV12-4, the J gene TRBJ2-5; 7 positions match TRBD2. The CDR3 has 15 amino acids. J lost 6 bases, V lost 5 bases, and 12 bases had no gene match. The CDR3 DNA reads as TGTGCCAGCAGTCGCCACAGCGGGATCCCCAAGACCCAGTACTTC. Translating gives CASSRHSGIPKTQYF.

There are a few counts of this clonotype. The chain joins TRBV5-4 to TRBJ2-3; 7 positions agree with TRBD2. From germline, CDR1 is SGHNT and CDR2 YYREEE (reference sequence). CDR3 length: 15 amino acids. J was trimmed by 5 bases and V by 3 bases; bases with no gene match: 9. CDR3 in amino acids: CASSSPAGLRDTQYF. Here the CDR3 DNA reads TGTGCCAGCAGCTCCCCAGCGGGGTTAAGAGATACGCAGTATTTT.

This clonotype was detected many times. The DNA of the CDR3 is TGTGCCAGCAGTTACTCCCGTCCCACAGATACGCAGTATTTT. Translation gives CASSYSRPTDTQYF. The chain combines TRBV6-5 with TRBJ2-3; no clear D gene. The CDR3 length is 14 residues. With 0 bases removed from V and 2 bases from J, the gap between germline ends came to 6 bases. CDR1 is MNHEY and CDR2 is SVGAGI in the germline V gene.

This clonotype was observed a handful of times. V usage is TRBV5-1 and J usage is TRBJ2-2; the D is unclear. Germline assignment: CDR1 SGHRS and CDR2 YFSETQ. The CDR3 contains 15 residues. V was shortened by 6 bases and J by 3 bases, with 15 bases between the two germline ends. Written as DNA, the CDR3 is TGCGCCAGCACCTCCCTCCTGGCCGACACCGGGGAGCTGTTTTTT. Its protein is CASTSLLADTGELFF.